This T cell receptor (beta chain) was identified during a study of T-cell reconstitution after alpha-beta-depleted transplantation in children. V shed 0 bases, J shed 7 bases, and the junction held 13 bases outside the gene matches. Germline assignment: CDR1 SGHNT and CDR2 YYREEE (reference sequence). This CDR3 has 17 residues. During its preparation, the TCRbeta library received unique molecular identifiers. TCRdb ran MiXCR on the PCR reads and lists one entry per CDR3 protein. The sample includes 440,000 or so distinct CDR3 sequences, about a tenth of them seen just once. This clonotype was observed a few times.

This sample comprised PBMCs from the stem cell graft donor, obtained from the stem cell graft. V usage is TRBV5-4 and J usage is TRBJ2-5, with 9 bases matching TRBD2. The TCR originated in a human donor who donated a stem cell graft to a child with acute myeloid leukemia. CDR3 sequence reads: CASSLAGSGSGWGTQYF. The CDR3 nucleotides are TGTGCCAGCAGCTTGGCGGGTAGCGGGAGTGGGTGGGGGACCCAGTACTTC.